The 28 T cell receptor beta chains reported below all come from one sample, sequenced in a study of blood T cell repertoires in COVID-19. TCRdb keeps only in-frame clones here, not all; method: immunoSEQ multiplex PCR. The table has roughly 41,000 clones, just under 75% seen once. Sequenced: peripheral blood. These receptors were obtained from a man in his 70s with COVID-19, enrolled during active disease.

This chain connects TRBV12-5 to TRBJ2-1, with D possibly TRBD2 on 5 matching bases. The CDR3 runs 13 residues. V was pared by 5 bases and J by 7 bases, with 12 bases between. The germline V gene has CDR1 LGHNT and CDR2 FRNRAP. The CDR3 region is CASGTGDINEQFF. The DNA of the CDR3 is TGTGCTAGTGGTACCGGGGATATAAATGAGCAGTTCTTC.

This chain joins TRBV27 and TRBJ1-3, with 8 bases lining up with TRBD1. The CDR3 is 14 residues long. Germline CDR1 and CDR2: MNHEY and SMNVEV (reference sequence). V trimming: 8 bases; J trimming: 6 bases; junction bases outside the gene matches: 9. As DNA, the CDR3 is TGTGCCAGCGGAACGTGGACAGGGCCAAACACCATATATTTT. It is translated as CASGTWTGPNTIYF.

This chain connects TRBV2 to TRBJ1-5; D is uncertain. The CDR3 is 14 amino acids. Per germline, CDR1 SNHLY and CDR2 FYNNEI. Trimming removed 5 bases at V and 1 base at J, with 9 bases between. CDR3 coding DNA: TGTGCCAGCAGTCCGCACAGCAGCAATCAGCCCCAGCATTTT. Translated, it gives CASSPHSSNQPQHF.

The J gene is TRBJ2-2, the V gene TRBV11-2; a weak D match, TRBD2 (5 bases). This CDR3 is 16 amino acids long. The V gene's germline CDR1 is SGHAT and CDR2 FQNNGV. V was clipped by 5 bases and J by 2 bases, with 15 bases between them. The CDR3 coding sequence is TGTGCCAGCAGCCTCGGCGGAGGAGCAAACACCGGGGAGCTGTTTTTT. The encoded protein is CASSLGGGANTGELFF.

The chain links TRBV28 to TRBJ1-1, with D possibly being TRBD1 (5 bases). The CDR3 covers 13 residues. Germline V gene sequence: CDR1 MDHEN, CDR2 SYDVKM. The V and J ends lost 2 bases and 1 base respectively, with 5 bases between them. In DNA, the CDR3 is TGTGCCAGCAGTTTAAGGGGGAACACTGAAGCTTTCTTT. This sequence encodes CASSLRGNTEAFF.

CDR3 nucleotide sequence: TGCGCCAGCAGCGCTGCGTTACAGGGCTTGTCCGGGGAGCTGTTTTTT. Translated, it gives CASSAALQGLSGELFF. This chain connects TRBV5-1 to TRBJ2-2, with D perhaps matching TRBD1 (6 bases). V was clipped by 4 bases and J by 6 bases, with 19 bases between them. The CDR3 loop spans 16 amino acids. Looked up from germline, CDR1 is SGHRS and CDR2 is YFSETQ.

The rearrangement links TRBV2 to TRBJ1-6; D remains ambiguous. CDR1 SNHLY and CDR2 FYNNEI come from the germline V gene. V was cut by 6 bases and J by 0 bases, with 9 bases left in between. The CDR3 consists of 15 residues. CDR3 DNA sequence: TGTGCCAGCAGAACCGAGAGCTCCTATAATTCACCCCTCCACTTT. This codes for CASRTESSYNSPLHF.

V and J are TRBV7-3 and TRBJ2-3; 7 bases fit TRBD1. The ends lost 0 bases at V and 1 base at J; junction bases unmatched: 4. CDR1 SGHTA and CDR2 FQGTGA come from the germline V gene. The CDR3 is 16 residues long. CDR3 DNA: TGTGCCAGCAGCTTAACAAATGGACAGGGCACAGATACGCAGTATTTT. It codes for CASSLTNGQGTDTQYF.

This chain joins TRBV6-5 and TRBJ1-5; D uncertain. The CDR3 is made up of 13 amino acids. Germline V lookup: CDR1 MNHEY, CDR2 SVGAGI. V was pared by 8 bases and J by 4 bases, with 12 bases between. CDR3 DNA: TGTGCCAGCGCCCGGACTGAGAATCAGCCCCAGCATTTT. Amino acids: CASARTENQPQHF.

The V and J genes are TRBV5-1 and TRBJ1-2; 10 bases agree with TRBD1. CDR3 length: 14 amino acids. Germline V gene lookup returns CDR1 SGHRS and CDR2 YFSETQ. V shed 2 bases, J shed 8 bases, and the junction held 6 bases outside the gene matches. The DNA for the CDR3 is TGCGCCAGCAGCTTCCGGGACAGGGGATACGGCTACACCTTC. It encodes CASSFRDRGYGYTF.

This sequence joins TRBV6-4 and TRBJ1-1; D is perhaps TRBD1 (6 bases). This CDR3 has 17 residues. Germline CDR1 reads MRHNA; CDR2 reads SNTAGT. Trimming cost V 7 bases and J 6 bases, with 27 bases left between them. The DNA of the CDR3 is TGTGCCAGCATTACACAACGGGGGGCCCTCTCTTTCGCTGAAGCTTTCTTT. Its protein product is CASITQRGALSFAEAFF.

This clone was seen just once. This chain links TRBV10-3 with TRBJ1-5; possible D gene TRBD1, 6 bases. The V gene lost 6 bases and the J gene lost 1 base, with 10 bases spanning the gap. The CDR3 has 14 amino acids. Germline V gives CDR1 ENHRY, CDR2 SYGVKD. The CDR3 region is CAIRGGTSNQPQHF. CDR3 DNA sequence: TGTGCCATCAGGGGTGGGACAAGCAATCAGCCCCAGCATTTT.

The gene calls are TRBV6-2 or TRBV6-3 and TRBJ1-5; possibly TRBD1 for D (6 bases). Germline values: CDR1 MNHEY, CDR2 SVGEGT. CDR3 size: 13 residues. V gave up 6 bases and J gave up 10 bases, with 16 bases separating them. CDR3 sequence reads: CASSPNLGGPQHF. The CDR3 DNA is TGTGCCAGCAGCCCGAACCTAGGGGGACCCCAGCATTTT.

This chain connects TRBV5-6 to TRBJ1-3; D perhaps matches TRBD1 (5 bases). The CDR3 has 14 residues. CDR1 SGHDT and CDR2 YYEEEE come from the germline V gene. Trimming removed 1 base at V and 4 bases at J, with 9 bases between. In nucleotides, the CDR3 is TGTGCCAGCAGCTTGTTAGGGGCAGGAAACACCATATATTTT. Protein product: CASSLLGAGNTIYF.

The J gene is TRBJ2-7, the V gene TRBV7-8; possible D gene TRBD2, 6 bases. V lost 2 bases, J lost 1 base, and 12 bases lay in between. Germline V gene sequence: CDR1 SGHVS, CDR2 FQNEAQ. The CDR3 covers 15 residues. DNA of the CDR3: TGTGCCAGCAGCTTAAGGGAGGAAGGTTCCTACGAGCAGTACTTC. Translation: CASSLREEGSYEQYF.

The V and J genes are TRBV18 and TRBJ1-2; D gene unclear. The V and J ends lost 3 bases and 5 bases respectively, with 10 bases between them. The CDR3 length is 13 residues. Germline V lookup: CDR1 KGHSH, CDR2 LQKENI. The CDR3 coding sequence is TGTGCCAGCTCACCGCCAACAGATTATGGCTACACCTTC. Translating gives CASSPPTDYGYTF.

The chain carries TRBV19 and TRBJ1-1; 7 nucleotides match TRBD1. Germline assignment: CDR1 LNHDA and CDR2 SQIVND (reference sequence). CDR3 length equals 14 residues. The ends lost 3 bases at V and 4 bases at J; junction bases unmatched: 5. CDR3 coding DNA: TGTGCCAGTAGTATGGTCCCAGGGGGCACTGAAGCTTTCTTT. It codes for CASSMVPGGTEAFF.

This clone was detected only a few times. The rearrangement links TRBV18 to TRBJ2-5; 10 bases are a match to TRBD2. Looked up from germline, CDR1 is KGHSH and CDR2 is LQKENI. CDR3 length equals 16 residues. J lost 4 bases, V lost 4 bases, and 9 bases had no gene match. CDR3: CASSLGSSGSRETQYF. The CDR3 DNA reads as TGTGCCAGCTCACTCGGCTCTAGCGGGAGTAGAGAGACCCAGTACTTC.

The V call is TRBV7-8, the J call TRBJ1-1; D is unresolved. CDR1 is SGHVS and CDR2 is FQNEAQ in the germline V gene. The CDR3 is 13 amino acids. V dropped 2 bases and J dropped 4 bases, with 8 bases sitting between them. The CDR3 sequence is CASSLYRGTEAFF. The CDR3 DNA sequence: TGTGCCAGCAGCTTATATCGGGGCACTGAAGCTTTCTTT.

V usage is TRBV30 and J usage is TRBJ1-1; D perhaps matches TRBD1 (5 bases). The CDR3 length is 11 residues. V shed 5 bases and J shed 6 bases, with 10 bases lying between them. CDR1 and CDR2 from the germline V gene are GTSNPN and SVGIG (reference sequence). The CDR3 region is CAWGPGAEAFF. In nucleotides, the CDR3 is TGTGCCTGGGGACCGGGGGCTGAAGCTTTCTTT. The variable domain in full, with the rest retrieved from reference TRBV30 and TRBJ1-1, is SQTIHQWPATLVQPVGSPLSLECTVEGTSNPNLYWYRQAAGRGLQLLFYSVGIGQISSEVPQNLSASRPQDRQFILSSKKLLLSDSGFYLCAWGPGAEAFFGQGTRLTVV.

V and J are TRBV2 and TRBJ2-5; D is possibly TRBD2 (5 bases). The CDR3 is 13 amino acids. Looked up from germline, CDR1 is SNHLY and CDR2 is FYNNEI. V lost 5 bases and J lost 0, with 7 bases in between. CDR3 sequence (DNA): TGTGCCAGCAGTTGGAGGAACCAAGAGACCCAGTACTTC. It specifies CASSWRNQETQYF.

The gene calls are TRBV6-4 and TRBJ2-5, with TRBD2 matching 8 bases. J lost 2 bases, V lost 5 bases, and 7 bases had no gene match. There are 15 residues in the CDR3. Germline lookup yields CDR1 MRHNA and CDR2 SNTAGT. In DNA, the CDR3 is TGTGCCAGCAGTCCCGGGGGGGGGATACAAGAGACCCAGTACTTC. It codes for CASSPGGGIQETQYF.

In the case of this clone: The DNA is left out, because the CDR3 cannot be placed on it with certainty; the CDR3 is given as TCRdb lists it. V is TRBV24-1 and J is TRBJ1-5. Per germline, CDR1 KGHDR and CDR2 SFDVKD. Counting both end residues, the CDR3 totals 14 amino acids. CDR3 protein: CATSTSGVSQPQHF.

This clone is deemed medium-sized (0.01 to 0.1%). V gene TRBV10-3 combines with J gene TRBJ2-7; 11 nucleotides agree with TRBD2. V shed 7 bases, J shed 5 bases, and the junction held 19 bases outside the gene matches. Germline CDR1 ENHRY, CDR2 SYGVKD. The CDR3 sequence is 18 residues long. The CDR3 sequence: CAINPDGLSGRAKNEQYF. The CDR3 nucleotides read TGTGCCATCAACCCGGACGGACTTAGCGGGAGGGCGAAGAACGAGCAGTACTTC.

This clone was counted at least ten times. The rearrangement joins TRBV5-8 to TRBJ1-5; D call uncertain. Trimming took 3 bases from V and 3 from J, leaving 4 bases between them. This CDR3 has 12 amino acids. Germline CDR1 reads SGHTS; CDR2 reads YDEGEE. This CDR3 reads CASSYYNQPQHF. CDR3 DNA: TGTGCCAGCAGCTACTACAATCAGCCCCAGCATTTT.

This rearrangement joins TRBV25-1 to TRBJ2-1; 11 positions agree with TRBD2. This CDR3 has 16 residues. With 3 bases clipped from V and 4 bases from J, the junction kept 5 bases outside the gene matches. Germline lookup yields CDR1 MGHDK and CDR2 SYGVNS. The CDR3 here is CASSDGGTSGYNEQFF. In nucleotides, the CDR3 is TGTGCCAGCAGTGACGGGGGGACTAGCGGTTACAATGAGCAGTTCTTC.

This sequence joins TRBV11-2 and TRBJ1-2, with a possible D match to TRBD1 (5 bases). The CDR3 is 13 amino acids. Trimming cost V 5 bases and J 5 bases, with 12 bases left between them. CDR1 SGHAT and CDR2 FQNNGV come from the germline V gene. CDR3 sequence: CASSPDNSYGYTF. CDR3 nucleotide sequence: TGTGCCAGCAGCCCGGACAACTCTTATGGCTACACCTTC.

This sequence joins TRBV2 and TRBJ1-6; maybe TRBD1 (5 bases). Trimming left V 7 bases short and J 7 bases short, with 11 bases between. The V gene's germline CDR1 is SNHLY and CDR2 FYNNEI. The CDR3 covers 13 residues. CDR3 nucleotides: TGTGCCAGCAAAGGACAAGGGAATTCACCCCTCCACTTT. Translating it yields CASKGQGNSPLHF.